This T cell receptor beta chain was retrieved from a study of blood T cell repertoires in COVID-19. In the source study's methods: Reference gene primer amplification gave nucleated cell count estimates. Produced via immunoSEQ multiplex PCR; TCRdb's table is partial and in-frame only. The DNA was the basis for D and trimming; V, J and clone size are from that table. The profile covers tens of thousands of clones, with around 86% appearing a single time and about 61% taken by the ten largest. CDR3 length: 16 amino acids. Trimming shortened V by 4 bases and J by 0 bases, and 15 bases separated the two germline ends. Germline CDR1 is SGHRS and CDR2 is YFSETQ.

The sequence derives from a man in his sixties or seventies with acute or convalescent COVID-19. This chain joins TRBV5-1 and TRBJ2-3, with D possibly TRBD2 on 5 matching bases. Specimen: peripheral blood. CDR3 coding DNA: TGCGCCAGCAGCCTTACACCGGGGTCTAGCACAGATACGCAGTATTTT. As protein: CASSLTPGSSTDTQYF. Based on the CDR3 plus reference TRBV5-1 and TRBJ2-3, the full variable domain is KAGVTQTPRYLIKTRGQQVTLSCSPISGHRSVSWYQQTPGQGLQFLFEYFSETQRNKGNFPGRFSGRQFSNSRSEMNVSTLELGDSALYLCASSLTPGSSTDTQYFGPGTRLTVL.